These 2 T cell receptor beta chains were all obtained from the same sample, sequenced in a study of cytomegalovirus exposure and HLA in healthy donors. The PCR contained 60 Vbeta and 13 Jbeta primers. Sequencing used immunoSEQ multiplex PCR; TCRdb keeps in-frame clones, though not all of them. The sample holds over 100,000 clones, roughly three quarters seen once. The sample was PBMCs. Receptor source: a woman in her fifties or sixties in good health and CMV-seropositive.

The chain is built from TRBV7-2 and TRBJ2-7, with 12 bases identical to TRBD2. This CDR3 is built from 16 residues. Per germline, CDR1 SGHTA and CDR2 FQGNSA. Trimming at V came to 3 bases and at J to 2 bases, leaving 5 bases not matched to a gene. DNA of the CDR3: TGTGCCAGCAGCTTCGAACTAGCGGGAGGTACCTACGAGCAGTACTTC. This gives the protein CASSFELAGGTYEQYF.

About this clone: A read error may account for a junction end that differs from germline. The gene calls are TRBV4-1 and TRBJ2-4, with D maybe TRBD1 (6 bases). Germline CDR1 MGHRA, CDR2 YSYEKL. This CDR3 is built from 16 residues. This CDR3 reads CASSQGHPLAKNSQYF. The CDR3 DNA follows: TGCGCCAGCAGCCAGGGACACCCTCTAGCCAAAAACAGTCAGTACTTC.